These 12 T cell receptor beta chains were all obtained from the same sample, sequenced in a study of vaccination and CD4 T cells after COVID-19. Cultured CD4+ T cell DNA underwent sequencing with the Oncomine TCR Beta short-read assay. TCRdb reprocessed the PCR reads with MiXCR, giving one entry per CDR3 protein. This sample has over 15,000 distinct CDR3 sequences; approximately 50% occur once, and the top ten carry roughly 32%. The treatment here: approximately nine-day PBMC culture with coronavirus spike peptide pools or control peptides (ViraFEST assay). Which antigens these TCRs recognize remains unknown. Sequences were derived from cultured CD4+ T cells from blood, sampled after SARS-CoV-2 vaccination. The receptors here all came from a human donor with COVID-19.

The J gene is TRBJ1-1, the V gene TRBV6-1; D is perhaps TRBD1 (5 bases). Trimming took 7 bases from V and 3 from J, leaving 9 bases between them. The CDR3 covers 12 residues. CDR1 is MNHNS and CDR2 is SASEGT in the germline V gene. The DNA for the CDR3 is TGTGCCAGCAAAGGGACGCACACTGAAGCTTTCTTT. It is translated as CASKGTHTEAFF.

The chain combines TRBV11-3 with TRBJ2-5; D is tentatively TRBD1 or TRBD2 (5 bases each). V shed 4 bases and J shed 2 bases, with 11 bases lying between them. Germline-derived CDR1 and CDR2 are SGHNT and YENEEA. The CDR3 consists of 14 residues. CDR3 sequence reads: CASSSSGGQETQYF. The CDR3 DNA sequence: TGTGCCAGCAGCTCCTCTGGGGGTCAAGAGACCCAGTACTTC. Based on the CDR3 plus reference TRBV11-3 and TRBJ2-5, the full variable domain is EAGVVQSPRYKIIEKKQPVAFWCNPISGHNTLYWYLQNLGQGPELLIRYENEEAVDDSQLPKDRFSAERLKGVDSTLKIQPAELGDSAVYLCASSSSGGQETQYFGPGTRLLVL.

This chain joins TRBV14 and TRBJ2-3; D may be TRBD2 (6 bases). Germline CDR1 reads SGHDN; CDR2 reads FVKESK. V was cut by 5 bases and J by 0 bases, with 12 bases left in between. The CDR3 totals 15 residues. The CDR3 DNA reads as TGTGCCAGCAGCTCTCTCGGGAGTAGCACAGATACGCAGTATTTT. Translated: CASSSLGSSTDTQYF.

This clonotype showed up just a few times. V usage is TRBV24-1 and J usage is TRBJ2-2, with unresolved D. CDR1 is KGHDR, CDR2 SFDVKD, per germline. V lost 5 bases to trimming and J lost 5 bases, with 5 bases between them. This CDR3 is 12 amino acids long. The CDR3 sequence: CATSGRTGELFF. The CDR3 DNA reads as TGTGCCACCAGTGGAAGGACCGGGGAGCTGTTTTTT.

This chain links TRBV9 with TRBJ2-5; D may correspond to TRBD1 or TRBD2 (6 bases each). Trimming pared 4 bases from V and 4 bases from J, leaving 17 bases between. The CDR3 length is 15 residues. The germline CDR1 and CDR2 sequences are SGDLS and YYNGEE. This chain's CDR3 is CASSLSGAGAETQYF. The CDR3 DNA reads TGTGCCAGCAGCTTGTCGGGGGCAGGAGCAGAGACCCAGTACTTC. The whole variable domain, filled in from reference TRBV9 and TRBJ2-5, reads DSGVTQTPKHLITATGQRVTLRCSPRSGDLSVYWYQQSLDQGLQFLIQYYNGEERAKGNILERFSAQQFPDLHSELNLSSLELGDSALYFCASSLSGAGAETQYFGPGTRLLVL.

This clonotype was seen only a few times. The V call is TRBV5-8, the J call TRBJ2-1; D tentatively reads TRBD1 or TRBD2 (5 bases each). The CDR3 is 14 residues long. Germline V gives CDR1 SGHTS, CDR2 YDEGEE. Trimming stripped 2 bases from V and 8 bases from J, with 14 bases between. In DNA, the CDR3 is TGTGCCAGCAGCTTTGGTCGGGGCGAGTATGAGCAGTTCTTC. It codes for CASSFGRGEYEQFF.

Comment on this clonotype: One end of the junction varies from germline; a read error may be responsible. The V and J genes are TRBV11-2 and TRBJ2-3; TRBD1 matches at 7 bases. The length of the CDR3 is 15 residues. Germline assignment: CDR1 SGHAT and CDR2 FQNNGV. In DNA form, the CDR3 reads TGTGCCAGCAACCCACAGGGGAAAATTGGAGATACGCAGTCTTTT. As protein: CASNPQGKIGDTQSF.

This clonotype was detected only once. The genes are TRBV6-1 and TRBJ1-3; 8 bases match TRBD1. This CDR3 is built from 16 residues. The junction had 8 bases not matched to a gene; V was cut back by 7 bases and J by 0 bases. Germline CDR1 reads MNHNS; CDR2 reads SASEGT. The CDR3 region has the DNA TGTGCCAGCACCGACCGGGACAGGTCCTCTGGAAACACCATATATTTT. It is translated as CASTDRDRSSGNTIYF.

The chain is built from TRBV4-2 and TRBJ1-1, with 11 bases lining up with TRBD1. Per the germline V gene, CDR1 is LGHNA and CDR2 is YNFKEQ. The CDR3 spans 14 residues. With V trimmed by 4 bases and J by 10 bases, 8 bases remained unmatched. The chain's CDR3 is CASSPSRGQGVAFF. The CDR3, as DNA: TGTGCCAGCAGCCCGAGCCGGGGACAGGGGGTAGCTTTCTTT.

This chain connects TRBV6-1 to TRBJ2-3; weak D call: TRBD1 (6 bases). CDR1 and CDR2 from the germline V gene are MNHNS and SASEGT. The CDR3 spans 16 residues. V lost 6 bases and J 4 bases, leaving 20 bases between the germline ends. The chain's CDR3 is CASSPAGRGYPDTQYF. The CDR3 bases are TGTGCCAGCAGCCCGGCGGGCAGGGGATATCCAGATACGCAGTATTTT.

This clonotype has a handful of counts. The CDR3 loop reads CSARDQGVGTGELFF. For the CDR3, the DNA is TGCAGTGCTAGAGATCAAGGGGTCGGCACCGGGGAGCTGTTTTTT. The chain couples TRBV20-1 to TRBJ2-2, with D perhaps TRBD1 (5 bases). CDR3 size: 15 residues. CDR1 and CDR2 from the germline V gene are DFQATT and SNEGSKA (reference sequence). Deletions cut 0 bases from V and 4 bases from J, with 12 bases between.

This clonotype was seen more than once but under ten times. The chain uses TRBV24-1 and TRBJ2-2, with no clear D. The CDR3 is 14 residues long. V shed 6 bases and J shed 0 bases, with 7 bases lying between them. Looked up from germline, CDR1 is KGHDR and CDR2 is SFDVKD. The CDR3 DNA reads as TGTGCCACCAGTAAGACAACGAACACCGGGGAGCTGTTTTTT. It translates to CATSKTTNTGELFF.